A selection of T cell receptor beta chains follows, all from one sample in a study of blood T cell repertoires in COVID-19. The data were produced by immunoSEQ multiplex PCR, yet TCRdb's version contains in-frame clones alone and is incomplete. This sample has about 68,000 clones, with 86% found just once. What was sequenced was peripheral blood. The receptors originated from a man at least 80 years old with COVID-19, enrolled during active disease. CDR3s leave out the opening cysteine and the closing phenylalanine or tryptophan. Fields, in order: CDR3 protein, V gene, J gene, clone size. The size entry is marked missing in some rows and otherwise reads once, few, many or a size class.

CDR3aa: ASSQEGLLNPTEAF
v_gene: TRBV3-1/TRBV3-2
j_gene: TRBJ1-1
abundance: NA

CDR3aa: ASSPDRGRDLAGELF
v_gene: TRBV18
j_gene: TRBJ2-2
abundance: NA

CDR3aa: ASSGERGYT
v_gene: TRBV2
j_gene: TRBJ1-2
abundance: once

CDR3aa: ASSDGQLAYNEQF
v_gene: TRBV18
j_gene: TRBJ2-1
abundance: NA

CDR3aa: ASSRWRADF
v_gene: TRBV21-1
j_gene: TRBJ1-4
abundance: NA

CDR3aa: ASSYPGAGLYGYT
v_gene: TRBV6-2/TRBV6-3
j_gene: TRBJ1-2
abundance: NA

CDR3aa: ASRYLNRGLYEQY
v_gene: TRBV27
j_gene: TRBJ2-7
abundance: NA

CDR3aa: ASSLGTAYSNQPQH
v_gene: TRBV11-3
j_gene: TRBJ1-5
abundance: once

CDR3aa: ASSQARGLGTDTQY
v_gene: TRBV5-1
j_gene: TRBJ2-3
abundance: NA

CDR3aa: ATSRQGAVGTEAF
v_gene: TRBV15
j_gene: TRBJ1-1
abundance: NA

CDR3aa: ASSVADSWDTQY
v_gene: TRBV9
j_gene: TRBJ2-3
abundance: NA

CDR3aa: ASSQTGTRTDTQY
v_gene: TRBV4-1
j_gene: TRBJ2-3
abundance: NA

CDR3aa: ASSLDLAREQY
v_gene: TRBV5-1
j_gene: TRBJ2-7
abundance: once

CDR3aa: ASSYEGPGLWGHIQY
v_gene: TRBV6-2/TRBV6-3
j_gene: TRBJ2-4
abundance: NA

CDR3aa: ASSLPSGAIETQY
v_gene: TRBV11-2
j_gene: TRBJ2-5
abundance: NA

CDR3aa: AISASVFGEPNEKLF
v_gene: TRBV10-3
j_gene: TRBJ1-4
abundance: NA

CDR3aa: ASSQGTGGHNEQF
v_gene: TRBV3-1/TRBV3-2
j_gene: TRBJ2-1
abundance: NA

CDR3aa: ASSSSGGPSTDTQY
v_gene: TRBV7-2
j_gene: TRBJ2-3
abundance: NA

CDR3aa: ASSLGTANYGYT
v_gene: TRBV19
j_gene: TRBJ1-2
abundance: NA

CDR3aa: ASRRTGNTEAF
v_gene: TRBV6-5
j_gene: TRBJ1-1
abundance: once

CDR3aa: ASKDDRTGNTIY
v_gene: TRBV19
j_gene: TRBJ1-3
abundance: NA

CDR3aa: ASRPTGGLAEAF
v_gene: TRBV6-5
j_gene: TRBJ1-1
abundance: NA

CDR3aa: ASRTANSGNTIY
v_gene: TRBV6-6
j_gene: TRBJ1-3
abundance: NA

CDR3aa: AIRDRANQPQH
v_gene: TRBV10-3
j_gene: TRBJ1-5
abundance: NA

CDR3aa: ASSYFQGAYYGYT
v_gene: TRBV6-2/TRBV6-3
j_gene: TRBJ1-2
abundance: NA

CDR3aa: ASSVAPSGTPYEQY
v_gene: TRBV9
j_gene: TRBJ2-7
abundance: NA

CDR3aa: ASSIPRTPGNYTYEQY
v_gene: TRBV19
j_gene: TRBJ2-7
abundance: NA

CDR3aa: ASSRSGGRETQY
v_gene: TRBV7-9
j_gene: TRBJ2-5
abundance: NA

CDR3aa: ASRRTNQETQY
v_gene: TRBV19
j_gene: TRBJ2-5
abundance: NA

CDR3aa: ASSTRGRGALGKNIQY
v_gene: TRBV7-2
j_gene: TRBJ2-4
abundance: NA

CDR3aa: ASFGLAGAPQETQY
v_gene: TRBV5-1
j_gene: TRBJ2-5
abundance: NA

CDR3aa: ASSFDRDSGF
v_gene: TRBV5-1
j_gene: TRBJ2-1
abundance: NA

CDR3aa: ASGLGPPGRQPQH
v_gene: TRBV12-5
j_gene: TRBJ1-5
abundance: NA

CDR3aa: ASSVQYHSGNTIY
v_gene: TRBV11-1
j_gene: TRBJ1-3
abundance: NA

CDR3aa: ASSQGGQGADTQY
v_gene: TRBV4-2
j_gene: TRBJ2-3
abundance: NA

CDR3aa: ASSAGMSGTQY
v_gene: TRBV2
j_gene: TRBJ2-5
abundance: NA

CDR3aa: ASSFGGQYYEQF
v_gene: TRBV14
j_gene: TRBJ2-1
abundance: NA

CDR3aa: ASSLQQGSSVRETQY
v_gene: TRBV7-6
j_gene: TRBJ2-5
abundance: NA

CDR3aa: ASSLASQGAYEQY
v_gene: TRBV7-2
j_gene: TRBJ2-7
abundance: NA

CDR3aa: ASSLSGTDGYT
v_gene: TRBV3-1/TRBV3-2
j_gene: TRBJ1-2
abundance: NA

CDR3aa: ASSTLDRPNTEAF
v_gene: TRBV9
j_gene: TRBJ1-1
abundance: NA

CDR3aa: ASSFRAQGEGNTIY
v_gene: TRBV5-4
j_gene: TRBJ1-3
abundance: NA

CDR3aa: ASRGANTIY
v_gene: TRBV6-6
j_gene: TRBJ1-3
abundance: few

CDR3aa: ASSFSQGDTQY
v_gene: TRBV2
j_gene: TRBJ2-3
abundance: NA